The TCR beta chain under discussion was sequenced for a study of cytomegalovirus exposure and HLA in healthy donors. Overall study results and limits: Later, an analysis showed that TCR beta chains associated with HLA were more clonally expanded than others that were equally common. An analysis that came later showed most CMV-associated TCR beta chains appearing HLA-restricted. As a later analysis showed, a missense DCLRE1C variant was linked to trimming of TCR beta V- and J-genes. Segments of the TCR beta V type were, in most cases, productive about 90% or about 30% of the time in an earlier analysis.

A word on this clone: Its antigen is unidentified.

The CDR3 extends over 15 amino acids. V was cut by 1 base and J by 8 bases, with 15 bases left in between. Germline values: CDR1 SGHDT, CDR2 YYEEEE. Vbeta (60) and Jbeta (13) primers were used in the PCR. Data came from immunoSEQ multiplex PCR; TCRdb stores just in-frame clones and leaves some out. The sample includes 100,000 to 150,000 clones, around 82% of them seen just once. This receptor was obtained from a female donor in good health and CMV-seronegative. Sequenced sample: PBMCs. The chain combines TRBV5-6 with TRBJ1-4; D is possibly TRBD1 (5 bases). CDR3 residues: CASSLQLSGREKLFF. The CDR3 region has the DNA TGTGCCAGCAGCTTGCAACTATCAGGGCGGGAAAAACTGTTTTTT.